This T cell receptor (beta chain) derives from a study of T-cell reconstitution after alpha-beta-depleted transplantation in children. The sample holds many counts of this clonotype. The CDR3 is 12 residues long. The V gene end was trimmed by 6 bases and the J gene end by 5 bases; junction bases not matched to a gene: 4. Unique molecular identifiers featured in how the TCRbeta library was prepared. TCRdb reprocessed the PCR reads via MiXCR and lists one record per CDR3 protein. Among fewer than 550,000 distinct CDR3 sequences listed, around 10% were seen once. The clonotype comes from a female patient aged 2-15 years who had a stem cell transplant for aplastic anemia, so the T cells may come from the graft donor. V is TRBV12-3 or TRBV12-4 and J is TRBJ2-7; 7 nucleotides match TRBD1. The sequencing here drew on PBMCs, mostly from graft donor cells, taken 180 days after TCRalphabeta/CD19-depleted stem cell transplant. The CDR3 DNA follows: TGTGCCAGCAGCAAAGGACAGGACGAGCAGTACTTC. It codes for CASSKGQDEQYF.